This TCR beta chain was documented in a study of regulatory T cells in long-lasting Graves disease. This clonotype was recorded many times. Trimming at V came to 7 bases and at J to 6 bases, leaving 3 bases not matched to a gene. The CDR3 is 12 residues long. Germline values: CDR1 SNHLY, CDR2 FYNNEI. Noted time point: newly diagnosed GD, antithyroid drugs for less than 3 months. The TCR library used RNA extracted from PBMCs. The authors drew around 9 milliliters of peripheral blood into EDTA tubes. Relying on iRepertoire HTBI primers and Arm-PCR of CDR3 regions, the team built TCR beta libraries. In TCRdb, the multiplex PCR reads were re-called with MiXCR into one record per CDR3 protein. The sample lists 450,000 to 700,000 distinct CDR3 sequences, roughly 13% occurring once. The same specimen was also included in a second study, on T cells in Graves' hyperthyroidism and ophthalmopathy.

The receptor comes from a young man with Graves disease. The sample was peripheral blood mononuclear cells (PBMCs), taken at new diagnosis, from a patient treated with antithyroid drugs. The genes are TRBV2 and TRBJ2-4; 7 bases match TRBD2. CDR3: CASTAGVNIQYF. CDR3 coding DNA: TGTGCCAGCACCGCGGGAGTAAACATTCAGTACTTC.